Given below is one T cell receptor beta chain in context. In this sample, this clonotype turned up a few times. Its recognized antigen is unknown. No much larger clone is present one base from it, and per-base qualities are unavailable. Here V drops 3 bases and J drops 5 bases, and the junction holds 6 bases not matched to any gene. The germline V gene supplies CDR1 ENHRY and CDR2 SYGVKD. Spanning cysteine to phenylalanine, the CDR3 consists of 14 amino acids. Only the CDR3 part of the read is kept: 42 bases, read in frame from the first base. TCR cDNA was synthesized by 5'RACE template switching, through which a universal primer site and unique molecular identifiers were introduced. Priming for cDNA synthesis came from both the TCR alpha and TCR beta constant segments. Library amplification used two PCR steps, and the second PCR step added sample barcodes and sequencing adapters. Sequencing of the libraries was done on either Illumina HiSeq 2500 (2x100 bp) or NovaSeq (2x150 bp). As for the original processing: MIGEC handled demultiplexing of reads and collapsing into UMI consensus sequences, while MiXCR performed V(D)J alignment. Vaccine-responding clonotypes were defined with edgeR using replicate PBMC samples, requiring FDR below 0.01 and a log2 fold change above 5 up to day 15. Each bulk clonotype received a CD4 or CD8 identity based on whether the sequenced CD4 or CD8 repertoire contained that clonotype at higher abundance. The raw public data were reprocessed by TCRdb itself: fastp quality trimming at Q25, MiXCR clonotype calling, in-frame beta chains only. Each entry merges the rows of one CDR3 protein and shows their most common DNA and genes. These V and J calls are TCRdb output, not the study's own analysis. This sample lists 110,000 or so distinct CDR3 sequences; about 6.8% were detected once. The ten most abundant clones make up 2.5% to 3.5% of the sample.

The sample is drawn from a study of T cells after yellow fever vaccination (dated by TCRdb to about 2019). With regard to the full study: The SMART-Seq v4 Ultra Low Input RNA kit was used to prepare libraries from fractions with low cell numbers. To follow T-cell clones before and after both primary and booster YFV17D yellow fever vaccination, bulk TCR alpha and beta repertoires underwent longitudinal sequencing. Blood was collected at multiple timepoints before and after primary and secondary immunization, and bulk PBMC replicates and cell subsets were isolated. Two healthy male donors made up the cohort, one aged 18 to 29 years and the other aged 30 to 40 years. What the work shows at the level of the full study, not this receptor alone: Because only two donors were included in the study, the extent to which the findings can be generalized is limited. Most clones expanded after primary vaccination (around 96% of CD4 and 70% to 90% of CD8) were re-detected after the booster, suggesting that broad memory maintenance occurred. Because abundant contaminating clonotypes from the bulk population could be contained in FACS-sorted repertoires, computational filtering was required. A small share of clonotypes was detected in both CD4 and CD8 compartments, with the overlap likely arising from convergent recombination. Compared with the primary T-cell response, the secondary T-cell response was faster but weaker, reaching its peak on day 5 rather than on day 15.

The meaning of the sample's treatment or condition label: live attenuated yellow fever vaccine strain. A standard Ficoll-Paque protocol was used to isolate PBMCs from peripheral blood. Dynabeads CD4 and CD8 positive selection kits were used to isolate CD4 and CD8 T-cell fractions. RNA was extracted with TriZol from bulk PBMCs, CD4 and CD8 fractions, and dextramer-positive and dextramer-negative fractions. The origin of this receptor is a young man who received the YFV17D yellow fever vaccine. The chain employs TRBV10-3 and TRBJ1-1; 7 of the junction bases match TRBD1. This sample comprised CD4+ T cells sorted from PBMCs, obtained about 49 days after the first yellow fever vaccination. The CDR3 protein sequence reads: CAISDLGGLTEAFF. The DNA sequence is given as TGTGCCATCAGTGACTTAGGGGGCTTGACTGAAGCTTTCTTT.